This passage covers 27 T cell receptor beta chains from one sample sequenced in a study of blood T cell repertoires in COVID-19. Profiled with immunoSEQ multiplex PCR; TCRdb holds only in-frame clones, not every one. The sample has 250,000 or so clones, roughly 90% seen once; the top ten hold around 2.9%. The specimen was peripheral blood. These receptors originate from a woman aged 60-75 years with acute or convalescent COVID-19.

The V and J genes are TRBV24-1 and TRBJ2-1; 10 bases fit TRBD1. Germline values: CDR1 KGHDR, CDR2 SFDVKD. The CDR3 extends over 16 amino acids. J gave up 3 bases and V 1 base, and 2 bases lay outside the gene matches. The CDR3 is CATSDLGTGDYNEQFF. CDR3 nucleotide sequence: TGTGCCACCAGTGATTTAGGGACAGGGGACTACAATGAGCAGTTCTTC.

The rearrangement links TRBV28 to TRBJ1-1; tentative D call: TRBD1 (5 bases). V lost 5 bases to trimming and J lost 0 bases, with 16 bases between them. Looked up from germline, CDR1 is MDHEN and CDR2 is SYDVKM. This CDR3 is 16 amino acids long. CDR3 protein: CASSPPNRKMNTEAFF. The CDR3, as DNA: TGTGCCAGCAGTCCCCCAAACAGGAAAATGAACACTGAAGCTTTCTTT.

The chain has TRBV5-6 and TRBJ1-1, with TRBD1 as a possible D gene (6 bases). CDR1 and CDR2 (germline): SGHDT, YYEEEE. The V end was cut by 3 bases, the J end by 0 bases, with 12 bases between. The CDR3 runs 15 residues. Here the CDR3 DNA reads TGTGCCAGCAGCTCAGCAGGGGCCATGAACACTGAAGCTTTCTTT. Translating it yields CASSSAGAMNTEAFF.

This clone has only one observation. The CDR3 bases are TGTGCCAGCAGCCGAACAGGCGATGAAAAACTGTTTTTT. This sequence encodes CASSRTGDEKLFF. The chain uses TRBV3-1 (or the pseudogene TRBV3-2) and TRBJ1-4; a weak D match, TRBD1 (5 bases). The CDR3 extends over 13 amino acids. The germline gives CDR1 LGHDT, CDR2 YNNKEL (reference sequence). V lost 4 bases, J lost 6 bases, and 9 bases lay in between.

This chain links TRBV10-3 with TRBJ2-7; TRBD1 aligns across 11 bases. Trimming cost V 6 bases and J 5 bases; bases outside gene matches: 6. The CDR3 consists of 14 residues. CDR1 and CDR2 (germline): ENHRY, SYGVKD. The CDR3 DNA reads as TGTGCCATCAGCCGGACAGGGGGCCTGGACGAGCAGTACTTC. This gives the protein CAISRTGGLDEQYF.

In DNA form, the CDR3 reads TGTGCCAGCAGTTCCGGGACAGTCTATGGCTACACCTTC. Its protein is CASSSGTVYGYTF. The J gene is TRBJ1-2, the V gene TRBV7-2; 7 bases agree with TRBD1. CDR1 is SGHTA, CDR2 FQGNSA, per germline. This CDR3 is 13 amino acids long. Losses at the gene ends were 6 bases for V and 4 bases for J; bases not matched to a gene: 5.

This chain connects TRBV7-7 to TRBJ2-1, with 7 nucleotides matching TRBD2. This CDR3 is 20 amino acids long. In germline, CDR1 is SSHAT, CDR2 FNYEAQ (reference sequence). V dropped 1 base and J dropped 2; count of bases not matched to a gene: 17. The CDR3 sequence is CASSLVPSGASQSAYNEQFF. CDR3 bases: TGTGCCAGCAGCTTAGTACCTAGCGGAGCTTCACAAAGCGCCTACAATGAGCAGTTCTTC.

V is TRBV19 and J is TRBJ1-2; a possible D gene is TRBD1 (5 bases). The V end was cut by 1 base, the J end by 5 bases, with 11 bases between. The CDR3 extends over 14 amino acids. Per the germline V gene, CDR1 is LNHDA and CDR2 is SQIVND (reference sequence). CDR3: CASSIGGKPYGYTF. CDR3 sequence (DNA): TGTGCCAGTAGTATAGGGGGCAAACCTTATGGCTACACCTTC.

The chain's CDR3 is CASSFDAGDHNQPQHF. CDR3 coding DNA: TGTGCCAGCAGCTTTGACGCAGGGGACCACAATCAGCCCCAGCATTTT. This chain connects TRBV12-1 to TRBJ1-5; the listed D gene, TRBD1, was not tested against the DNA. TRBV12-1 constitutes a pseudogene. The CDR3 contains 16 residues.

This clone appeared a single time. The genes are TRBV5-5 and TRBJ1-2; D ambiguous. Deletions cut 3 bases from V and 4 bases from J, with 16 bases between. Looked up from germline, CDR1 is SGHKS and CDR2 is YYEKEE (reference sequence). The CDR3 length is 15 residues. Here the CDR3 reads CASSSPGLPSYGYTF. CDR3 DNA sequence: TGTGCCAGCAGCTCCCCGGGATTACCCTCCTATGGCTACACCTTC.

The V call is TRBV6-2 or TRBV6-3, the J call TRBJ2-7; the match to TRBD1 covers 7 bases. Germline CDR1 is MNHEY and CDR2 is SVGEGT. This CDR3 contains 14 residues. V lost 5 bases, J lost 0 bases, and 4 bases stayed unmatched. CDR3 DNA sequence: TGTGCCAGCAGTAGGGCAGGGGGCTCCTACGAGCAGTACTTC. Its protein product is CASSRAGGSYEQYF.

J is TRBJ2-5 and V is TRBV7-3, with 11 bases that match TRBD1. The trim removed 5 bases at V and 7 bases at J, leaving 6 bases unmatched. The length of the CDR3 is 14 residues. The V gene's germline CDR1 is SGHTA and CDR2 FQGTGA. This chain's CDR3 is CASSHSGTGGTQYF. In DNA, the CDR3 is TGTGCCAGCAGCCATTCCGGGACAGGGGGGACCCAGTACTTC.

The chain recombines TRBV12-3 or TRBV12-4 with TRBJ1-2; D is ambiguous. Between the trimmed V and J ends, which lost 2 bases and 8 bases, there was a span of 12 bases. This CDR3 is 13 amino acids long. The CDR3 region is CASSLIVDRGYTF. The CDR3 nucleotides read TGTGCCAGCAGTTTAATCGTAGATCGGGGCTACACCTTC.

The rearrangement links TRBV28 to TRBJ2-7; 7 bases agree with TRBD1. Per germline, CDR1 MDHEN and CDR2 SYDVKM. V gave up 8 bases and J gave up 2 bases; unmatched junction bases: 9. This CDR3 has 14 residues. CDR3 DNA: TGTGCCAGCGCGTTCGACAGGGTGACCTACGAGCAGTACTTC. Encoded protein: CASAFDRVTYEQYF.

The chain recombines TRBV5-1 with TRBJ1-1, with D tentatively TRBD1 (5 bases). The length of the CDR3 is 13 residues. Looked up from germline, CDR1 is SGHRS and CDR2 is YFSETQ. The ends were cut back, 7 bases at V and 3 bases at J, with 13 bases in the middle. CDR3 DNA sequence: TGCGCCAGCCGGGTAGGAGGGGACACTGAAGCTTTCTTT. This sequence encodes CASRVGGDTEAFF.

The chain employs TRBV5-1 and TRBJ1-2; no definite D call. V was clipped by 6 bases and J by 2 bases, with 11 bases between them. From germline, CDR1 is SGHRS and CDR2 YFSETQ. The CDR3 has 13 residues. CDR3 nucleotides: TGCGCCAGCATGCGGTCGGGGAACTATGGCTACACCTTC. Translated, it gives CASMRSGNYGYTF.

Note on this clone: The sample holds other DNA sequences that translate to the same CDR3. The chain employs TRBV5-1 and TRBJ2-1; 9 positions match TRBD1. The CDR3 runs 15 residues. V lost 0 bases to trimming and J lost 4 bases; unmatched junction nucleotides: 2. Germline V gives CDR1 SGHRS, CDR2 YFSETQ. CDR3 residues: CASSLEGQGYNEQFF. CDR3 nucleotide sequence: TGCGCCAGCAGCTTGGAGGGACAGGGTTACAATGAGCAGTTCTTC.

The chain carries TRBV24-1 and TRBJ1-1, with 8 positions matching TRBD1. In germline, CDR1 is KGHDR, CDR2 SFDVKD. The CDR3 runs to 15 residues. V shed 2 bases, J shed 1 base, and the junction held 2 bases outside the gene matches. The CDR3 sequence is CATSDSGTGNTEAFF. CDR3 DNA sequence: TGTGCCACCAGTGATTCCGGGACAGGGAACACTGAAGCTTTCTTT.

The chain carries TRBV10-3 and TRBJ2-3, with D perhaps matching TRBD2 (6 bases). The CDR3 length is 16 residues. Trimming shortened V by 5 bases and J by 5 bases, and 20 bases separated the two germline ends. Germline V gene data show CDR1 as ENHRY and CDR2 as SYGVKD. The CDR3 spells CAISSPLLARGDTQYF. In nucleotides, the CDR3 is TGTGCCATCAGTAGTCCCTTGCTAGCGCGGGGAGATACGCAGTATTTT.

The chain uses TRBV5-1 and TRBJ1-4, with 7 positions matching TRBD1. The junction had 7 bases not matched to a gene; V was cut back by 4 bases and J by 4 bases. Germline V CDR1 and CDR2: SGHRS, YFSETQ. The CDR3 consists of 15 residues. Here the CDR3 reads CASSIAGGGNEKLFF. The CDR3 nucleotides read TGCGCCAGCAGCATAGCAGGGGGAGGTAATGAAAAACTGTTTTTT.

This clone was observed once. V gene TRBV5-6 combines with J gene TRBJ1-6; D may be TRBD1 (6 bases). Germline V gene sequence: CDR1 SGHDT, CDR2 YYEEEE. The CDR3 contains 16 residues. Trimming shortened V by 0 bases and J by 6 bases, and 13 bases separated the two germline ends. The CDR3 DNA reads TGTGCCAGCAGCTTGGCCACAGGGTACGGTAATTCACCCCTCCACTTT. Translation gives CASSLATGYGNSPLHF. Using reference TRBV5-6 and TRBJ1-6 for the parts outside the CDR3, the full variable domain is DAGVTQSPTHLIKTRGQQVTLRCSPKSGHDTVSWYQQALGQGPQFIFQYYEEEERQRGNFPDRFSGHQFPNYSSELNVNALLLGDSALYLCASSLATGYGNSPLHFGNGTRLTVT.

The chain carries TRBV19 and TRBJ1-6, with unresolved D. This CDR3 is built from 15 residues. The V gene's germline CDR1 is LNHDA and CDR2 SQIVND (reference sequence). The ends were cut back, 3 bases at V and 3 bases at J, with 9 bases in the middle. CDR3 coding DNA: TGTGCCAGTAGTATTGGCGGTGTCTATAATTCACCCCTCCACTTT. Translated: CASSIGGVYNSPLHF.

The CDR3: CASSSTLRGQGYTF. The CDR3 DNA is TGTGCCAGCAGCTCAACTTTGCGCGGTCAGGGCTACACCTTC. The chain combines TRBV11-2 with TRBJ1-2; no clear D. CDR1 is SGHAT, CDR2 FQNNGV, per germline. V gave up 4 bases and J gave up 8 bases, with 17 bases separating them. The CDR3 is 14 residues long.

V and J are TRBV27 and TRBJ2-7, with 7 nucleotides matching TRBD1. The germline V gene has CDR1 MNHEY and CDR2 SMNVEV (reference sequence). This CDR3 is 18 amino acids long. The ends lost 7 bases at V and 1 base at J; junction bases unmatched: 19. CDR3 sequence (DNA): TGTGCCAGCAATGGTTTCGGGGACAGATGGGGGTCTTCCTACGAGCAGTACTTC. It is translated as CASNGFGDRWGSSYEQYF.

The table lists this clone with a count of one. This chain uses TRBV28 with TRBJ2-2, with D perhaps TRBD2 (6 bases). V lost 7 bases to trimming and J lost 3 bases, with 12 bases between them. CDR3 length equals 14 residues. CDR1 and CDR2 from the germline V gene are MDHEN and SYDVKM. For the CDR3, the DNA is TGTGCCAGCAAACCCCCGGGGGACACCGGGGAGCTGTTTTTT. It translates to CASKPPGDTGELFF.

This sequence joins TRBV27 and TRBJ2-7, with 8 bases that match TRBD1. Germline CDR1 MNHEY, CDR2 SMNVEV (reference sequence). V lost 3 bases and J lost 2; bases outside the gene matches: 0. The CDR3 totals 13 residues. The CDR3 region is CASSLTGAYEQYF. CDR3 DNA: TGTGCCAGCAGTTTGACAGGGGCCTACGAGCAGTACTTC.

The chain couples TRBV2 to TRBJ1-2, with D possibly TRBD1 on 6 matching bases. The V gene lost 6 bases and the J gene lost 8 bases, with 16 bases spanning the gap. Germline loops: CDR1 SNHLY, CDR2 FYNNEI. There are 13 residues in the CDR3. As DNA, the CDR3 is TGTGCCAGCAGACCACAGGGTGTCGGGGGCTACACCTTC. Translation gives CASRPQGVGGYTF.